This T cell receptor beta chain was documented in a study of siplizumab effects on memory and regulatory T cells. Study-level points and caveats: The apparent diversity of naive T cells exceeded that of memory cells, and naive T cells seemed to make a major contribution to the alloresponse. In siplizumab conditions, mappable alloreactive CD4+ clones averaged around 64% Treg-derived, against about 27% in controls.

As to this clone: Its antigen is undetermined.

Approximately 100,000 TCR templates per sample were sequenced. Assay: immunoSEQ multiplex PCR; the TCRdb copy retains only in-frame clones and omits some. The sample carries some 96,000 clones, about 90% recorded once. The TCR was taken from a human donor in good health. The sample comprised CD4+ T cells sorted from blood.

For the CDR3, the DNA is TGCGCCAGCAGCCAAGGGACTCAGGGATCTCAGCCCCAGCATTTT. Translated, it gives CASSQGTQGSQPQHF. The chain employs TRBV4-3 and TRBJ1-5, with a tentative D call TRBD1 (5 bases). The germline gives CDR1 LGHNA, CDR2 YSLEER. This CDR3 comprises 15 residues. Trimming took 1 base from V and 6 from J, leaving 13 bases between them.